This passage covers 21 T cell receptor beta chains from one sample sequenced in a study of blood T cell repertoires in COVID-19. Measured with immunoSEQ multiplex PCR; TCRdb has only the in-frame clones, and not every one. This sample has a few hundred thousand clones, with around nine tenths found just once. Sequenced input: peripheral blood. Every receptor here comes from a woman aged 70-85 years with active or convalescent COVID-19.

The gene calls are TRBV11-2 and TRBJ2-2; 8 positions agree with TRBD2. V lost 5 bases to trimming and J lost 6 bases; unmatched junction nucleotides: 8. The CDR3 loop spans 15 amino acids. CDR1 SGHAT and CDR2 FQNNGV come from the germline V gene. As DNA, the CDR3 is TGTGCCAGCAGCATTAGACTAGCGAGGGCCGGGGAGCTGTTTTTT. Encoded protein: CASSIRLARAGELFF.

The V gene is TRBV6-5, the J gene TRBJ2-2; D remains unclear. Germline V gene data show CDR1 as MNHEY and CDR2 as SVGAGI. The CDR3 runs 14 residues. Between the trimmed V and J ends, which lost 6 bases and 0 bases, there was a span of 8 bases. This CDR3 reads CASSPMSNTGELFF. In nucleotides, the CDR3 is TGTGCCAGCAGCCCAATGTCGAACACCGGGGAGCTGTTTTTT.

This chain links TRBV2 with TRBJ2-2, with D perhaps TRBD2 (6 bases). V lost 3 bases and J 17 bases, leaving 16 bases between the germline ends. The CDR3 sequence is 12 residues long. Germline loops: CDR1 SNHLY, CDR2 FYNNEI. The CDR3 DNA follows: TGTGCCAGCAGTGACGGGAGCAGGGCCCAATTTTTT. Its protein is CASSDGSRAQFF.

This chain connects TRBV19 to TRBJ2-3, with TRBD1 matching 7 bases. V lost 7 bases to trimming and J lost 3 bases; unmatched junction nucleotides: 13. Germline V lookup: CDR1 LNHDA, CDR2 SQIVND (reference sequence). The CDR3 totals 16 residues. The CDR3 nucleotides read TGTGCCAGTACCGATAGGGGGCAGGGGGTTACAGATACGCAGTATTTT. It is translated as CASTDRGQGVTDTQYF.

The rearrangement uses TRBV12-3 or TRBV12-4 and TRBJ2-1, with TRBD2 matching 11 bases. V shed 6 bases and J 11 bases; nucleotides not matched to a gene: 6. The CDR3 consists of 13 residues. Here the CDR3 DNA reads TGTGCCAGCAGAACCGGGACTAGCGGACAGCAGTTCTTC. It yields the protein CASRTGTSGQQFF.

The genes are TRBV28 and TRBJ1-1, with TRBD1 as a possible D gene (5 bases). The CDR3 runs to 14 residues. V gave up 7 bases and J gave up 5 bases, with 17 bases separating them. CDR1 is MDHEN, CDR2 SYDVKM, per germline. CDR3 loop: CASTTLGGVTEAFF. Written as DNA, the CDR3 is TGTGCCAGCACCACACTGGGGGGGGTTACTGAAGCTTTCTTT.

In DNA, the CDR3 is TGTGCCAGCAGCCAAGTTCGCGGGACGGCTAATGAAAAACTGTTTTTT. This encodes CASSQVRGTANEKLFF. The chain joins TRBV3-1 (or the pseudogene TRBV3-2) to TRBJ1-4; tentative D call: TRBD1 (5 bases). The CDR3 spans 16 residues. Between the trimmed V and J ends, which lost 1 base and 3 bases, there was a span of 12 bases. Germline V gene lookup returns CDR1 LGHDT and CDR2 YNNKEL (reference sequence).

The chain carries TRBV6-6 and TRBJ2-7, with D perhaps TRBD1 (6 bases). Trimming left V 5 bases short and J 4 bases short, with 18 bases between. Germline assignment: CDR1 MNHNY and CDR2 SVGAGI (reference sequence). The CDR3 has 15 amino acids. The CDR3 DNA follows: TGTGCCAGCAGTAGCCCATCATCAGGGGAATACGAGCAGTACTTC. Translated, it gives CASSSPSSGEYEQYF.

This chain connects TRBV27 to TRBJ1-2; D may be TRBD1 (6 bases). V lost 5 bases to trimming and J lost 5 bases, with 15 bases between them. CDR1 is MNHEY, CDR2 SMNVEV, per germline (reference sequence). This CDR3 is built from 14 residues. The CDR3 loop is CASSPFRGAYGYTF. Written as DNA, the CDR3 is TGTGCCAGCAGTCCTTTTCGGGGGGCGTATGGCTACACCTTC.

The chain combines TRBV7-2 with TRBJ2-2; D unresolved. Looked up from germline, CDR1 is SGHTA and CDR2 is FQGNSA. The CDR3 sequence is 14 residues long. Trimming took off 1 base at V and 4 bases at J, with 7 bases between the two ends. CDR3 nucleotide sequence: TGTGCCAGCAGCTTAGTCCGGTCCACCGGGGAGCTGTTTTTT. This translates into CASSLVRSTGELFF.

V is TRBV6-5 and J is TRBJ1-1; D perhaps matches TRBD1 (5 bases). The CDR3 has 15 residues. Trimming removed 6 bases at V and 4 bases at J, with 18 bases between. Germline CDR1 and CDR2: MNHEY and SVGAGI. CDR3 bases: TGTGCCAGCAGCCTCCCCACAGGTTGGGGCACTGAAGCTTTCTTT. This translates into CASSLPTGWGTEAFF.

The chain joins TRBV3-1 (or the pseudogene TRBV3-2) to TRBJ2-7; 7 positions agree with TRBD1. The CDR3 has 14 residues. V shed 5 bases and J 5 bases; nucleotides not matched to a gene: 9. Germline lookup yields CDR1 LGHDT and CDR2 YNNKEL (reference sequence). In DNA form, the CDR3 reads TGTGCCAGCAGCAACGAAGGGGGCGGAAACGAGCAGTACTTC. Translation: CASSNEGGGNEQYF.

The chain links TRBV5-5 to TRBJ2-5, with 7 bases lining up with TRBD1. The V gene end was trimmed by 3 bases and the J gene end by 3 bases; junction bases not matched to a gene: 8. The germline V gene has CDR1 SGHKS and CDR2 YYEKEE (reference sequence). The CDR3 runs to 15 residues. The CDR3, as DNA: TGTGCCAGCAGCTCCCGACAGGGACGGGAAGAGACCCAGTACTTC. Amino acids: CASSSRQGREETQYF.

This clone was recorded only once. The chain joins TRBV29-1 to TRBJ2-5; D is possibly TRBD1 (5 bases). CDR3 size: 12 residues. CDR1 and CDR2 (germline): SQVTM, ANQGSEA. With 4 bases removed from V and 1 base from J, the gap between germline ends came to 7 bases. The CDR3 here is CSVGGRQETQYF. The CDR3 DNA sequence: TGCAGCGTTGGGGGCCGCCAAGAGACCCAGTACTTC.

The rearrangement links TRBV24-1 to TRBJ1-2, with D tentatively TRBD1 (5 bases). The CDR3 has 13 amino acids. CDR1 is KGHDR, CDR2 SFDVKD, per germline. With 7 bases removed from V and 4 bases from J, the gap between germline ends came to 12 bases. The DNA for the CDR3 is TGTGCCACCAGCGCAGGACACCCCTATGGCTACACCTTC. This translates into CATSAGHPYGYTF.

This chain joins TRBV7-2 and TRBJ1-3; 7 positions agree with TRBD1. The CDR3 consists of 15 residues. The trim removed 3 bases at V and 3 bases at J, leaving 5 bases unmatched. Germline lookup yields CDR1 SGHTA and CDR2 FQGNSA. CDR3 DNA sequence: TGTGCCAGCAGCTTTAGTCCAGGGGGTGGAAACACCATATATTTT. Amino acid sequence: CASSFSPGGGNTIYF.

Only a few counts were recorded for this clone. The chain employs TRBV7-3 and TRBJ1-6; 7 bases agree with TRBD1. The J segment lost 13 bases and the V segment lost 3 bases, leaving 9 bases of the junction unmatched. CDR3 size: 14 residues. CDR1 is SGHTA, CDR2 FQGTGA, per germline. CDR3 bases: TGTGCCAGCAGCTTGGGGACAGATTCCTTGCCCCTCCACTTT. This gives the protein CASSLGTDSLPLHF.

The chain carries TRBV18 and TRBJ1-1; D is ambiguous. The CDR3 contains 14 residues. The V end was cut by 6 bases, the J end by 1 base, with 12 bases between. CDR1 is KGHSH, CDR2 LQKENI, per germline. CDR3 in amino acids: CASSPAGGNTEAFF. The CDR3 bases are TGTGCCAGCTCTCCGGCAGGAGGGAACACTGAAGCTTTCTTT.

The chain combines TRBV12-3 or TRBV12-4 with TRBJ1-1; D not certain. This CDR3 has 13 amino acids. V was shortened by 1 base and J by 6 bases, with 9 bases between the two germline ends. As DNA, the CDR3 is TGTGCCAGCAGTTTAGGGGGTAGCGCTGAAGCTTTCTTT. It encodes CASSLGGSAEAFF.

This chain connects TRBV6-5 to TRBJ1-2; 7 nucleotides match TRBD1. The trim removed 1 base at V and 7 bases at J, leaving 12 bases unmatched. There are 16 residues in the CDR3. CDR1 MNHEY and CDR2 SVGAGI come from the germline V gene. DNA of the CDR3: TGTGCCAGCAGTTACTGGGCTCGACAGGGTGTAAGTGGCTACACCTTC. Its translation is CASSYWARQGVSGYTF.

A note on this clone: Within the sample, other DNA sequences also encode this same CDR3. This chain joins TRBV29-1 and TRBJ1-6, with 9 bases lining up with TRBD1. The ends lost 5 bases at V and 6 bases at J; junction bases unmatched: 2. The CDR3 runs 13 residues. Germline V gene sequence: CDR1 SQVTM, CDR2 ANQGSEA. Here the CDR3 DNA reads TGCAGCGTTCGGGGACAGGGTAATTCACCCCTCCACTTT. Amino acid sequence: CSVRGQGNSPLHF.